This T cell receptor (beta chain) was retrieved from a study of T-cell reconstitution after alpha-beta-depleted transplantation in children. Study-level results: From newly produced T cells came most of the T-cell counts and diversity one year after transplant. At around two months after transplant, the alpha-beta T cells were reportedly derived from several hundred expanded clones that came from non-depleted graft cells. Elevated TCRbeta diversity at day 60 was traced, in some patients, to surviving recipient T cells and thymic progenitors.

Construction of the TCRbeta library involved unique molecular identifiers. TCRdb redid the calling of the PCR reads with MiXCR, one entry per CDR3 protein. The sample lists around 800,000 distinct CDR3 sequences; about 15% were seen once. This CDR3 is 15 amino acids long. The J segment lost 2 bases and the V segment lost 6 bases, leaving 7 bases of the junction unmatched. Germline loops: CDR1 SGHAT, CDR2 FQNNGV. To note about this clonotype: As yet, its antigen is unknown.

This receptor was identified in a male patient younger than 18 who had a stem cell transplant for acute lymphoblastic leukemia, so the T cells may come from the graft donor. J is TRBJ2-3 and V is TRBV11-2; 8 bases are a match to TRBD1. The sequences come from PBMCs, mostly from graft donor cells, collected 360 days after TCRalphabeta/CD19-depleted stem cell transplant. In DNA, the CDR3 is TGTGCCAGCAGACCGGACAGGGTTGCCACAGATACGCAGTATTTT. It yields the protein CASRPDRVATDTQYF.